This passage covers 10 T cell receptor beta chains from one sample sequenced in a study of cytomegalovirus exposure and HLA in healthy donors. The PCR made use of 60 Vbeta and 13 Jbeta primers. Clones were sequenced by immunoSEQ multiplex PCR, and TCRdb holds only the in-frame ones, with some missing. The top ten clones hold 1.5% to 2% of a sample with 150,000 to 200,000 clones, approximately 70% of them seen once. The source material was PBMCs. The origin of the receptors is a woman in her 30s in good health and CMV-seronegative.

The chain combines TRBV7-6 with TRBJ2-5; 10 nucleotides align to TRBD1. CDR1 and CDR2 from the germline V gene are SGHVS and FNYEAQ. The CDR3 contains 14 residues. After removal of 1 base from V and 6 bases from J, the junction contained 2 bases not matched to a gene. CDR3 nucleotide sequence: TGTGCCAGCAGCTTAGGGACAGGGGGGAAGACCCAGTACTTC. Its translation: CASSLGTGGKTQYF.

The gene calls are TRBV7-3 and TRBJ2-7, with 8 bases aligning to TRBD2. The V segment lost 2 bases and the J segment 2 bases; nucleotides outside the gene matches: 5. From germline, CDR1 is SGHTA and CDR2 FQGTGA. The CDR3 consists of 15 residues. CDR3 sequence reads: CASSLLAGSPYEQYF. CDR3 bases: TGTGCCAGCAGCTTACTAGCGGGTAGCCCCTACGAGCAGTACTTC. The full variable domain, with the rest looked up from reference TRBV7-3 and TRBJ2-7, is GAGVSQTPSNKVTEKGKYVELRCDPISGHTALYWYRQSLGQGPEFLIYFQGTGAADDSGLPNDRFFAVRPEGSVSTLKIQRTERGDSAVYLCASSLLAGSPYEQYFGPGTRLTVT.

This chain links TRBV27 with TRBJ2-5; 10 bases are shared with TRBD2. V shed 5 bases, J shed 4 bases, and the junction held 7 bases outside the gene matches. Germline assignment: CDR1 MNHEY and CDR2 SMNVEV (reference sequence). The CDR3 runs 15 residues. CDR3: CASSATLAGGETQYF. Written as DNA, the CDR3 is TGTGCCAGCAGTGCAACCTTAGCGGGAGGAGAGACCCAGTACTTC.

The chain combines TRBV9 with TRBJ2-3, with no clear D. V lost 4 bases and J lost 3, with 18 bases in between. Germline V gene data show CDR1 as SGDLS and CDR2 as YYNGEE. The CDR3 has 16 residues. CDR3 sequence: CASSSPASEVTDTQYF. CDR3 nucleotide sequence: TGTGCCAGCAGCTCTCCCGCCTCAGAGGTTACAGATACGCAGTATTTT.

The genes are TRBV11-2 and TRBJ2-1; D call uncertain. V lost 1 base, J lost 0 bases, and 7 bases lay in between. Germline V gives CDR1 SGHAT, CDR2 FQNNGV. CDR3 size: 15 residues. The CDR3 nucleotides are TGTGCCAGCAGCTTAGGCGGTCCCTCCTACAATGAGCAGTTCTTC. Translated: CASSLGGPSYNEQFF.

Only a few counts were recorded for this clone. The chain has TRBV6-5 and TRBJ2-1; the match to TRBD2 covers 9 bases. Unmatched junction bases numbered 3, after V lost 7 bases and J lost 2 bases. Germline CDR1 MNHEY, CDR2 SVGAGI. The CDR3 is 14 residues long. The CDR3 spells CASNPSGAYNEQFF. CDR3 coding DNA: TGTGCCAGCAACCCTAGCGGGGCCTACAATGAGCAGTTCTTC.

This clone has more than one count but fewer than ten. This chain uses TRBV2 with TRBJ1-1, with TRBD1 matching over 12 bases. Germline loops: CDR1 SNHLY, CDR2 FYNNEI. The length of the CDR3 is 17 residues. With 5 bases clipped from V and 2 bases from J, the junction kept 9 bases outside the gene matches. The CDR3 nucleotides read TGTGCCAGCAGTCTCAGCGGGGACAGGGGGCGCAACACTGAAGCTTTCTTT. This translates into CASSLSGDRGRNTEAFF.

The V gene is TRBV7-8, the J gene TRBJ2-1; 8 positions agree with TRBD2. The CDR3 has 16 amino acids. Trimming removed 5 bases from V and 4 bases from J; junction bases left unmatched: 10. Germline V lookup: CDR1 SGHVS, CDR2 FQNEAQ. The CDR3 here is CASSTPAGVVYNEQFF. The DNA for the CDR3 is TGTGCCAGCAGCACCCCAGCGGGAGTGGTATACAATGAGCAGTTCTTC.

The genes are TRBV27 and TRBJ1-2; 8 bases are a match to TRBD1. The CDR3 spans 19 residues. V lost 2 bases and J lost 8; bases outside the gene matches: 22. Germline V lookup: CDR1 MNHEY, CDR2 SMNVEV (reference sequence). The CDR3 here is CASSLQYQLRGQGFFGYTF. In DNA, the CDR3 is TGTGCCAGCAGTTTACAATACCAGCTCAGGGGGCAGGGGTTCTTCGGCTACACCTTC.

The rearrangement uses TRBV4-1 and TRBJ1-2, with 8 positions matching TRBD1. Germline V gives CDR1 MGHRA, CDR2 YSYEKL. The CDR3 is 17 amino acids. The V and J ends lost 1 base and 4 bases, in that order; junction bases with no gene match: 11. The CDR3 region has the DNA TGCGCCAGCAGCCAAGGCCAAGGCGGGACAGGCATCTATGGCTACACCTTC. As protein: CASSQGQGGTGIYGYTF.